This T cell receptor (beta chain) derives from a study of blood T cell repertoires in COVID-19. About the study: COVID-19 samples, acute and convalescent, were from the United States, Italy and Spain. T cells, B-cell-depleted T cells, or PBMCs provided the cDNA or gDNA that served as material.

Germline CDR1 SGHDT, CDR2 YYEEEE. V gave up 1 base and J gave up 5 bases, with 10 bases separating them. The CDR3 covers 14 residues. Authors' analysis steps: From reference gene primer amplification, estimates of nucleated cell counts were derived. The assay was immunoSEQ multiplex PCR, and TCRdb's table has in-frame clones only and misses some. V and J calls and clone size are given by that table; D and trimming were obtained from the DNA. The table has roughly 12,000 clones, 70% to 90% seen once. The chain couples TRBV5-6 to TRBJ1-5, with D uncertain. The sample comprised peripheral blood. This receptor was obtained from a woman aged 55-69 years with active COVID-19. CDR3 in DNA: TGTGCCAGCAGCTTGACGGGCGGGGATCAGCCCCAGCATTTT. This sequence encodes CASSLTGGDQPQHF.